The clone carrying this TCR beta chain is a singleton in its sample. Its specificity is unknown. This entry is derived from a study of cytomegalovirus exposure and HLA in healthy donors. Findings and limits, study-wide: A prior analysis recorded that most TCR beta V segments were productive about 87% or about 30% of the time. Most subjects' HLA-A and HLA-B alleles were reportedly predicted from TCR beta sequences. After further analysis at a later stage, roughly 15,000 TCR beta sequences were associated with HLA alleles at 0.05 false discovery rate. Rarity characterized most TCR sequences, yet some public TCRs appeared in many donors.

13 Jbeta primers and 60 Vbeta primers were used for the PCR. Data came from immunoSEQ multiplex PCR; TCRdb stores just in-frame clones and leaves some out. This sample has 90,000 or so clones; approximately 76% occur once, and the top ten carry about 9.5%. The sequence was obtained from a man aged 25-40 years in good health and CMV-seropositive. Sequencing was done on a sample of PBMCs.

CDR3 DNA sequence: TGTGCCAGCAGCAGAAGGCCGGGACAGGGGAGCTCCTACGAGCAGTACTTC. Protein product: CASSRRPGQGSSYEQYF. This chain links TRBV7-8 with TRBJ2-7; TRBD1 matches 10 bases. V dropped 5 bases and J dropped 0; count of bases not matched to a gene: 10. Germline V lookup: CDR1 SGHVS, CDR2 FQNEAQ. The CDR3 runs to 17 residues.